This entry lists 2 T cell receptor beta chains sequenced from one sample in a study of cytomegalovirus exposure and HLA in healthy donors. The method was immunoSEQ multiplex PCR; TCRdb's version includes in-frame clones alone and lacks a portion of them. The sample consists of around 350,000 clones, roughly 88% of them appearing once. The sample taken for sequencing was PBMCs. The receptors originated from a woman aged 18-29 years in good health and CMV-seronegative.

This chain uses TRBV9 with TRBJ2-5, with D possibly TRBD2 on 6 matching bases. Germline V CDR1 and CDR2: SGDLS, YYNGEE. Trimming left V 1 base short and J 5 bases short, with 15 bases between. This CDR3 region has 15 residues. The CDR3 bases are TGTGCCAGCAGCGTAACGACGGGAGAGCTGGAGACCCAGTACTTC. Translating gives CASSVTTGELETQYF.

This chain links TRBV7-2 with TRBJ1-1; D perhaps matches TRBD1 (5 bases). This CDR3 has 14 amino acids. V was pared by 8 bases and J by 5 bases, with 18 bases between. CDR1 is SGHTA and CDR2 is FQGNSA in the germline V gene. The CDR3 DNA reads as TGTGCCAGCCGGCAAGGGGCCTTTGTGACTGAAGCTTTCTTT. It translates to CASRQGAFVTEAFF.